These 15 T cell receptor beta chains came from one sample sequenced in a study of T cells after yellow fever vaccination. TCRdb used MiXCR to reprocess the 5' RACE reads, holding one entry per CDR3 protein. The sample contains some 240,000 distinct CDR3 sequences, 2.5% to 3.5% of which appear only once. Here the sequenced sample was CD4+ T cells sorted from PBMCs, taken 10 days after the yellow fever booster vaccination. The receptor set was obtained from a man aged 18 to 29 who received the YFV17D yellow fever vaccine.

In this sample, this clonotype turned up many times. The chain links TRBV5-6 to TRBJ2-1, with a tentative D call TRBD1 (6 bases). V was cut by 5 bases and J by 14 bases, with 17 bases left in between. The germline gives CDR1 SGHDT, CDR2 YYEEEE. The CDR3 runs 12 residues. CDR3 sequence (DNA): TGTGCCAGCAGAACGGGGTCCAGGGGAGAGTTCTTC. It is translated as CASRTGSRGEFF.

This clonotype was observed at least ten times. The chain has TRBV5-1 and TRBJ2-5, with D perhaps matching TRBD1 or TRBD2 (5 bases each). V lost 0 bases and J lost 4, with 13 bases in between. This CDR3 spans 15 amino acids. CDR1 SGHRS and CDR2 YFSETQ come from the germline V gene. For the CDR3, the DNA is TGCGCCAGCAGCTTGGCTCAGGGAGAAGGAGAGACCCAGTACTTC. Translating it yields CASSLAQGEGETQYF.

This clonotype was counted at least ten times. The V gene is TRBV7-8, the J gene TRBJ2-5, with D possibly being TRBD2 (5 bases). From germline, CDR1 is SGHVS and CDR2 FQNEAQ. CDR3 length equals 14 residues. V gave up 1 base and J gave up 3 bases, with 9 bases separating them. Here the CDR3 reads CASSLEGVEETQYF. For the CDR3, the DNA is TGTGCCAGCAGCTTAGAGGGAGTAGAAGAGACCCAGTACTTC.

This clonotype was counted at least ten times. This chain uses TRBV7-3 with TRBJ2-1, with 12 bases identical to TRBD1. CDR3 length: 17 residues. CDR1 and CDR2 (germline): SGHTA, FQGTGA. V was pared by 7 bases and J by 7 bases, with 14 bases of the junction left unmatched. CDR3 DNA sequence: TGTGCCAGCACGAAAAGGGGCGGGACAGGGGGCTGGAATGAGCAGTTCTTC. This gives the protein CASTKRGGTGGWNEQFF.

This clonotype appeared many times. The rearrangement uses TRBV20-1 and TRBJ2-3; 7 nucleotides match TRBD1. The CDR3 contains 15 residues. CDR1 and CDR2 (germline): DFQATT, SNEGSKA (reference sequence). With 6 bases clipped from V and 0 bases from J, the junction kept 9 bases outside the gene matches. CDR3 bases: TGCAGTGCGATGAGAGGGGGCCCCAGCACAGATACGCAGTATTTT. Its translation is CSAMRGGPSTDTQYF.

This clonotype has at least ten counts. The chain joins TRBV4-1 to TRBJ2-3; TRBD1 might be the D (5 bases). The V gene's germline CDR1 is MGHRA and CDR2 YSYEKL. The V gene lost 2 bases and the J gene lost 6 bases, with 18 bases spanning the gap. The CDR3 is 16 residues long. The CDR3 DNA sequence: TGCGCCAGCAGCCAACGCCAGGGTTTTATCAGGGATACGCAGTATTTT. It translates to CASSQRQGFIRDTQYF.

Many counts were recorded for this clonotype. V usage is TRBV24-1 and J usage is TRBJ2-5; D is tentatively TRBD1 or TRBD2 (5 bases each). CDR1 is KGHDR, CDR2 SFDVKD, per germline. This CDR3 is 17 amino acids long. V was cut by 3 bases and J by 7 bases, with 23 bases left in between. CDR3 sequence (DNA): TGTGCCACCAGTGATGAGGGTGGTGGACAAGGGTTGGGGACCCAGTACTTC. Translating it yields CATSDEGGGQGLGTQYF.

This clonotype was detected only a few times. This chain connects TRBV6-5 to TRBJ1-3, with 10 bases matching TRBD1. Unmatched junction bases numbered 6, after V lost 6 bases and J lost 4 bases. CDR1 is MNHEY, CDR2 SVGAGI, per germline. This CDR3 is built from 15 residues. CDR3 sequence reads: CASSSDRGRGNTIYF. The CDR3 nucleotides are TGTGCCAGCAGCTCGGACAGGGGGAGAGGAAACACCATATATTTT.

This clonotype was found many times. The V and J genes are TRBV7-9 and TRBJ2-2; D unclear. The germline V gene has CDR1 SEHNR and CDR2 FQNEAQ (reference sequence). The CDR3 loop spans 12 amino acids. V gave up 3 bases and J gave up 7 bases, with 6 bases separating them. Here the CDR3 DNA reads TGTGCCAGCAGCTTGGGCCGCGGGGAGCTGTTTTTT. Residues: CASSLGRGELFF.

This clonotype was detected ten times or more. The genes are TRBV4-3 and TRBJ1-2; D unresolved. V dropped 0 bases and J dropped 8 bases, with 13 bases sitting between them. This CDR3 has 14 residues. In germline, CDR1 is LGHNA, CDR2 YSLEER. The CDR3 bases are TGCGCCAGCAGCCAAGATATCTCTGAGGGAGGCTACACCTTC. This codes for CASSQDISEGGYTF.

This clonotype showed up many times. The gene calls are TRBV6-5 and TRBJ2-3; D possibly corresponds to TRBD1 (6 bases). This CDR3 is 14 amino acids long. V shed 3 bases and J shed 4 bases, with 11 bases lying between them. Germline-derived CDR1 and CDR2 are MNHEY and SVGAGI. The CDR3 loop is CASSYAGVPDTQYF. The CDR3 DNA sequence: TGTGCCAGCAGTTATGCAGGGGTCCCAGATACGCAGTATTTT.

This clonotype was seen ten or more times. CDR3 DNA: TGCGCCAGCAGCGCCGCCTCTCTTGGAAACGAGCAGTACTTC. This gives the protein CASSAASLGNEQYF. This rearrangement joins TRBV5-1 to TRBJ2-7; D gene uncertain. This CDR3 comprises 14 residues. Germline loops: CDR1 SGHRS, CDR2 YFSETQ. V lost 4 bases and J 5 bases, leaving 16 bases between the germline ends.

This clonotype was observed many times. The rearrangement uses TRBV7-6 and TRBJ2-3, with D hard to call. CDR1 is SGHVS and CDR2 is FNYEAQ in the germline V gene. V dropped 1 base and J dropped 0 bases, with 8 bases sitting between them. The CDR3 spans 15 residues. CDR3 DNA: TGTGCCAGCAGCTTAGTCGGATTTAGCACAGATACGCAGTATTTT. This encodes CASSLVGFSTDTQYF.

Only a few counts were recorded for this clonotype. The V and J genes are TRBV28 and TRBJ2-3; the D is unclear. V was trimmed by 6 bases and J by 8 bases, leaving 15 bases between them. Germline-derived CDR1 and CDR2 are MDHEN and SYDVKM. This CDR3 contains 13 residues. CDR3 sequence: CASRAHSVSTQYF. The CDR3 DNA reads TGTGCCAGCAGGGCCCACTCGGTTTCTACGCAGTATTTT.

This clonotype was detected only a few times. The chain carries TRBV30 and TRBJ2-7; 8 bases are a match to TRBD1. The germline gives CDR1 GTSNPN, CDR2 SVGIG (reference sequence). CDR3 length equals 12 residues. The junction had 4 bases not matched to a gene; V was cut back by 1 base and J by 8 bases. In DNA form, the CDR3 reads TGTGCCTGGAGTGGGACAGGGTCGAAGCAGTACTTC. Encoded protein: CAWSGTGSKQYF.